One and the same sample provided the 17 T cell receptor beta chains below, sequenced in a study of cytomegalovirus exposure and HLA in healthy donors. With 60 Vbeta and 13 Jbeta primers, the PCR was carried out. Measured with immunoSEQ multiplex PCR; TCRdb has only the in-frame clones, and not every one. Of about 120,000 clones detected, 70% to 90% appear once; the ten largest clones hold about 1.8%. Sequencing used PBMCs. The receptor source for this set is a man aged 35 to 55 in good health and CMV-seronegative.

The count of this clone is one. The rearrangement joins TRBV7-2 to TRBJ1-2; 10 nucleotides align to TRBD1. Germline loops: CDR1 SGHTA, CDR2 FQGNSA. With V trimmed by 1 base and J by 4 bases, 0 bases remained unmatched. CDR3 length: 14 amino acids. CDR3 DNA: TGTGCCAGCAGCTTAGGACAGGGGGCCTATGGCTACACCTTC. This codes for CASSLGQGAYGYTF.

This clone was seen more than once but under ten times. The chain employs TRBV4-2 and TRBJ2-1, with D possibly being TRBD2 (5 bases). Germline lookup yields CDR1 LGHNA and CDR2 YNFKEQ. The CDR3 extends over 18 amino acids. The V end lost 2 bases, the J end lost 4 bases, and 21 bases lay between the germline ends. The CDR3 sequence is CASSQTHLSGLNYNEQFF. CDR3 nucleotides: TGTGCCAGCAGCCAAACCCACTTATCTGGACTCAATTACAATGAGCAGTTCTTC.

The chain employs TRBV6-5 and TRBJ1-1; D ambiguous. The CDR3 runs 15 residues. CDR1 is MNHEY, CDR2 SVGAGI, per germline. V gave up 2 bases and J gave up 1 base, with 11 bases separating them. CDR3 bases: TGTGCCAGCAGTTACAACGGTATCGGGAACACTGAAGCTTTCTTT. Translation gives CASSYNGIGNTEAFF.

This clone was counted once. This chain joins TRBV7-9 and TRBJ1-4, with TRBD1 identical over 8 bases. Germline-derived CDR1 and CDR2 are SEHNR and FQNEAQ (reference sequence). Unmatched junction bases numbered 9, after V lost 5 bases and J lost 10 bases. This CDR3 comprises 14 residues. The CDR3 spells CASSPGQGRGKLFF. CDR3 in DNA: TGTGCCAGCAGCCCCGGACAGGGTCGGGGAAAACTGTTTTTT.

This clone was counted only a few times. The chain joins TRBV2 to TRBJ1-2; 8 bases are shared with TRBD1. V shed 4 bases and J 4 bases; nucleotides not matched to a gene: 5. Germline-derived CDR1 and CDR2 are SNHLY and FYNNEI. The CDR3 covers 14 residues. The CDR3 region is CASSGAGGGYGYTF. The CDR3, as DNA: TGTGCCAGCAGTGGGGCAGGGGGCGGCTATGGCTACACCTTC.

The chain is built from TRBV18 and TRBJ2-7; D remains ambiguous. Germline V gene data show CDR1 as KGHSH and CDR2 as LQKENI. V lost 3 bases and J lost 3, with 6 bases in between. This CDR3 contains 12 residues. In DNA form, the CDR3 reads TGTGCCAGCTCACCCCAGAACTACGAGCAGTACTTC. Protein: CASSPQNYEQYF.

This chain links TRBV13 with TRBJ1-4; the D gene is possibly TRBD1 (5 bases). The V gene lost 2 bases and the J gene lost 5 bases, with 9 bases spanning the gap. Germline values: CDR1 PRHDT, CDR2 FYEKMQ (reference sequence). The CDR3 is 14 amino acids. This CDR3 is CASSLQGSNEKLFF. CDR3 coding DNA: TGTGCCAGCAGCTTACAGGGATCCAATGAAAAACTGTTTTTT.

Turning to this clone: The sample carries other DNA sequences with the same CDR3. This chain uses TRBV9 with TRBJ1-2; D uncertain. Germline V gives CDR1 SGDLS, CDR2 YYNGEE. This CDR3 has 12 residues. The V and J ends lost 2 bases and 8 bases respectively, with 10 bases between them. The DNA for the CDR3 is TGTGCCAGCAGCGTCGGGGTTTCGGGCTACACCTTC. The encoded protein is CASSVGVSGYTF.

The V and J genes are TRBV5-1 and TRBJ2-3; 10 bases are a match to TRBD1. Trimming at V came to 5 bases and at J to 6 bases, leaving 9 bases not matched to a gene. CDR3 size: 15 residues. The V gene's germline CDR1 is SGHRS and CDR2 YFSETQ. The CDR3 loop is CASSRGTGVSDTQYF. The CDR3 bases are TGCGCCAGCAGTCGCGGGACAGGGGTTTCGGATACGCAGTATTTT.

The CDR3 region is CASSSAGRGGYTGELFF. The CDR3 DNA reads TGTGCCAGCAGCTCCGCCGGGCGCGGGGGTTACACCGGGGAGCTGTTTTTT. The chain joins TRBV13 to TRBJ2-2; 7 bases match TRBD2. Unmatched junction bases numbered 11, after V lost 4 bases and J lost 3 bases. The germline V gene has CDR1 PRHDT and CDR2 FYEKMQ (reference sequence). CDR3 length: 17 residues.

The chain links TRBV9 to TRBJ2-1, with 9 bases matching TRBD1. V shed 5 bases and J 12 bases; nucleotides not matched to a gene: 18. Germline CDR1 SGDLS, CDR2 YYNGEE. The CDR3 sequence is 16 residues long. The CDR3 coding sequence is TGTGCCAGCAGTGATGCCCCGGGACAGGGACGTACTGGGCAGTTCTTC. Translating it yields CASSDAPGQGRTGQFF.

This clone was picked up one time. The chain has TRBV27 and TRBJ2-7; 7 bases are a match to TRBD2. This CDR3 spans 15 amino acids. The V gene end was trimmed by 1 base and the J gene end by 5 bases; junction bases not matched to a gene: 8. Looked up from germline, CDR1 is MNHEY and CDR2 is SMNVEV (reference sequence). The CDR3 loop is CASSLFRREIDEQYF. Here the CDR3 DNA reads TGTGCCAGCAGTTTATTTAGGCGGGAGATCGACGAGCAGTACTTC.

This chain connects TRBV5-1 to TRBJ2-5, with D perhaps TRBD2 (6 bases). The CDR3 extends over 16 amino acids. Germline assignment: CDR1 SGHRS and CDR2 YFSETQ. The V end lost 4 bases, the J end lost 2 bases, and 18 bases lay between the germline ends. In DNA form, the CDR3 reads TGCGCCAGCAGCGCGGGTTGGGACTGGACGCAAGAGACCCAGTACTTC. Translated: CASSAGWDWTQETQYF.

Of note for this clone: The sample has other DNA sequences that encode this CDR3 too. The V gene is TRBV11-2, the J gene TRBJ1-1; 11 bases agree with TRBD1. The CDR3 is 14 amino acids. V gave up 5 bases and J gave up 9 bases; unmatched junction bases: 8. Germline CDR1 reads SGHAT; CDR2 reads FQNNGV. CDR3 sequence reads: CASSPGTGGAKAFF. CDR3 bases: TGTGCCAGCAGCCCTGGGACAGGGGGAGCAAAAGCTTTCTTT.

In its sample, this clone was seen once. This chain joins TRBV29-1 and TRBJ1-2; D is perhaps TRBD1 (5 bases). Germline V CDR1 and CDR2: SQVTM, ANQGSEA. Between the trimmed V and J ends, which lost 5 bases and 7 bases, there was a span of 17 bases. The CDR3 length is 13 residues. Written as DNA, the CDR3 is TGCAGCGTTACCGGACACACCATTACTGGCTACACCTTC. Encoded protein: CSVTGHTITGYTF.

This clone appeared a single time. The chain employs TRBV5-1 and TRBJ2-1; 8 nucleotides line up with TRBD2. V was clipped by 6 bases and J by 1 base; unmatched bases: 6. The CDR3 sequence is 15 residues long. Germline V CDR1 and CDR2: SGHRS, YFSETQ. CDR3 amino acids: CASTSAGGSYNEQFF. The CDR3 DNA reads TGCGCCAGCACTTCGGCGGGGGGTTCCTACAATGAGCAGTTCTTC.

This clone was detected once. The chain carries TRBV4-3 and TRBJ2-7, with TRBD1 as a possible D gene (6 bases). The V gene's germline CDR1 is LGHNA and CDR2 YSLEER. V shed 0 bases and J shed 4 bases, with 13 bases lying between them. The CDR3 runs 15 residues. The CDR3 sequence: CASSQDWQGWYEQYF. DNA for the CDR3: TGCGCCAGCAGCCAAGATTGGCAGGGGTGGTACGAGCAGTACTTC.